This passage covers 23 T cell receptor beta chains from one sample sequenced in a study of siplizumab effects on memory and regulatory T cells. The protocol was immunoSEQ multiplex PCR, while the TCRdb copy is restricted to in-frame clones and leaves out a portion. The sample has around 100,000 clones, 94% seen once; the top ten hold under 0.65%. The sequencing input was Tregs sorted from blood. The receptors come from a human donor in good health.

This chain uses TRBV6-5 with TRBJ2-7; 7 positions agree with TRBD1. Germline V lookup: CDR1 MNHEY, CDR2 SVGAGI. V was clipped by 2 bases and J by 0 bases; unmatched bases: 4. There are 15 residues in the CDR3. CDR3 nucleotides: TGTGCCAGCAGTTACAGGGGGCTTAGCTCCTACGAGCAGTACTTC. Translated, it gives CASSYRGLSSYEQYF.

The chain carries TRBV7-3 and TRBJ1-1; D uncertain. Germline V gene sequence: CDR1 SGHTA, CDR2 FQGTGA. The CDR3 covers 13 residues. Deletions cut 1 base from V and 3 bases from J, with 6 bases between. The CDR3 nucleotides are TGTGCCAGCAGCTTAAAGAGGGACACTGAAGCTTTCTTT. Translation: CASSLKRDTEAFF.

J is TRBJ2-1 and V is TRBV28; 12 nucleotides agree with TRBD1. This CDR3 has 15 amino acids. Per the germline V gene, CDR1 is MDHEN and CDR2 is SYDVKM. The trim removed 4 bases at V and 8 bases at J, leaving 6 bases unmatched. The CDR3 nucleotides read TGTGCCAGCAGTTCCGCGGGGACAGGGGGCCATGAGCAGTTCTTC. Its translation is CASSSAGTGGHEQFF.

The V gene is TRBV5-1, the J gene TRBJ2-6, with D maybe TRBD1 (6 bases). The V gene lost 2 bases and the J gene lost 0 bases, with 9 bases spanning the gap. Looked up from germline, CDR1 is SGHRS and CDR2 is YFSETQ. The CDR3 spans 16 residues. The CDR3 nucleotides read TGCGCCAGCAGCTTCGGACAGTTCTCTGGGGCCAACGTCCTGACTTTC. Its translation: CASSFGQFSGANVLTF.

The genes are TRBV6-6 and TRBJ1-2, with TRBD1 identical over 7 bases. Germline assignment: CDR1 MNHNY and CDR2 SVGAGI (reference sequence). V lost 4 bases to trimming and J lost 4 bases; unmatched junction nucleotides: 3. This CDR3 has 13 residues. The CDR3 sequence is CASSSRTGYGYTF. The CDR3 nucleotides read TGTGCCAGCAGTTCGCGGACAGGCTATGGCTACACCTTC.

This clone was picked up a small number of times. The sample has other DNA sequences that encode this CDR3 too. The chain recombines TRBV19 with TRBJ1-5, with D hard to call. The CDR3 contains 14 residues. V was trimmed by 3 bases and J by 4 bases, leaving 10 bases between them. Germline CDR1 reads LNHDA; CDR2 reads SQIVND (reference sequence). CDR3 coding DNA: TGTGCCAGTAGTATCGGAGGGAAAAATCAGCCCCAGCATTTT. It encodes CASSIGGKNQPQHF.

This chain joins TRBV5-1 and TRBJ1-1; 7 nucleotides line up with TRBD1. V was clipped by 0 bases and J by 0 bases; unmatched bases: 5. The length of the CDR3 is 16 residues. From germline, CDR1 is SGHRS and CDR2 YFSETQ. Here the CDR3 DNA reads TGCGCCAGCAGCTTGGAAGGGGGCATCTTGAACACTGAAGCTTTCTTT. It codes for CASSLEGGILNTEAFF. The full variable domain, completed using reference TRBV5-1 and TRBJ1-1, is KAGVTQTPRYLIKTRGQQVTLSCSPISGHRSVSWYQQTPGQGLQFLFEYFSETQRNKGNFPGRFSGRQFSNSRSEMNVSTLELGDSALYLCASSLEGGILNTEAFFGQGTRLTVV.

The genes are TRBV6-1 and TRBJ2-6; either TRBD1 or TRBD2 may fit D (5 bases each). The CDR3 totals 16 residues. Germline values: CDR1 MNHNS, CDR2 SASEGT. Deletions cut 4 bases from V and 2 bases from J, with 12 bases between. CDR3 sequence (DNA): TGTGCCAGCAGTGTAGAGGGGTGGACTGGGGCCAACGTCCTGACTTTC. It is translated as CASSVEGWTGANVLTF.

This chain links TRBV2 with TRBJ2-7; the match to TRBD2 covers 16 bases. Germline-derived CDR1 and CDR2 are SNHLY and FYNNEI. The CDR3 has 19 residues. The V segment lost 6 bases and the J segment 6 bases; nucleotides outside the gene matches: 17. CDR3 coding DNA: TGTGCCAGCAGCGGAAAAGGGACTAGCGGGAGGGGGAGTTTCACCGAGCAGTACTTC. Protein product: CASSGKGTSGRGSFTEQYF.

The chain recombines TRBV5-6 with TRBJ1-6, with D possibly matching TRBD1 (5 bases). V lost 1 base and J 7 bases, leaving 12 bases between the germline ends. Germline CDR1 reads SGHDT; CDR2 reads YYEEEE. CDR3 length: 15 amino acids. CDR3 region: CASSLSGGINSPLHF. DNA of the CDR3: TGTGCCAGCAGCTTGTCCGGGGGTATCAATTCACCCCTCCACTTT.

In DNA, the CDR3 is TGCGCCAGCAGCTTACCCGACGGCCGCTACGAGCAGTACTTC. Residues: CASSLPDGRYEQYF. V and J are TRBV5-1 and TRBJ2-7; D not certain. This CDR3 is built from 14 residues. Germline CDR1 reads SGHRS; CDR2 reads YFSETQ. Deletions cut 2 bases from V and 3 bases from J, with 12 bases between.

The chain combines TRBV18 with TRBJ1-1; D gene unclear. The CDR3 consists of 16 residues. V was pared by 2 bases and J by 5 bases, with 18 bases between. Germline CDR1 KGHSH, CDR2 LQKENI. For the CDR3, the DNA is TGTGCCAGCTCACCAACTCAACCCGGGGTTCGGACTGAAGCTTTCTTT. Translation: CASSPTQPGVRTEAFF.

V is TRBV27 and J is TRBJ2-2, with D uncertain. This CDR3 is built from 14 residues. The V end was cut by 0 bases, the J end by 6 bases, with 8 bases between. Germline values: CDR1 MNHEY, CDR2 SMNVEV (reference sequence). The CDR3 reads CASSLSYVSGELFF. CDR3 DNA sequence: TGTGCCAGCAGTTTATCGTACGTCTCCGGGGAGCTGTTTTTT.

The V call is TRBV7-9, the J call TRBJ2-5; D is unresolved. The CDR3 spans 13 residues. Germline CDR1 reads SEHNR; CDR2 reads FQNEAQ (reference sequence). V lost 6 bases to trimming and J lost 4 bases, with 12 bases between them. CDR3: CASSHLARETQYF. The CDR3 coding sequence is TGTGCCAGCAGTCACCTGGCCCGAGAGACCCAGTACTTC.

J is TRBJ1-1 and V is TRBV19; D is possibly TRBD1 (5 bases). The germline V gene has CDR1 LNHDA and CDR2 SQIVND (reference sequence). The germline V and J ends were trimmed by 5 bases and 0 bases, with 7 bases remaining between them. The CDR3 runs 13 residues. Here the CDR3 reads CASSSTVNTEAFF. CDR3 DNA sequence: TGTGCCAGTAGTTCGACAGTGAACACTGAAGCTTTCTTT. The variable domain in full, with the rest retrieved from reference TRBV19 and TRBJ1-1, is DGGITQSPKYLFRKEGQNVTLSCEQNLNHDAMYWYRQDPGQGLRLIYYSQIVNDFQKGDIAEGYSVSREKKESFPLTVTSAQKNPTAFYLCASSSTVNTEAFFGQGTRLTVV.

V gene TRBV5-1 combines with J gene TRBJ2-7; TRBD1 agrees at 11 bases. V shed 4 bases, J shed 4 bases, and the junction held 10 bases outside the gene matches. Germline V lookup: CDR1 SGHRS, CDR2 YFSETQ. The CDR3 is 16 residues long. CDR3 sequence reads: CASSNPGTGGSYEQYF. The CDR3 DNA is TGCGCCAGCAGCAACCCCGGGACAGGGGGATCGTACGAGCAGTACTTC.

The chain is built from TRBV5-1 and TRBJ2-7, with D unresolved. CDR1 is SGHRS, CDR2 YFSETQ, per germline. Trimming removed 5 bases from V and 0 bases from J, with 6 bases in between. CDR3 length equals 12 residues. The CDR3: CASSYSSYEQYF. The DNA for the CDR3 is TGCGCCAGCAGTTACAGCTCCTACGAGCAGTACTTC. Full variable domain (rest looked up from reference TRBV5-1 and TRBJ2-7): KAGVTQTPRYLIKTRGQQVTLSCSPISGHRSVSWYQQTPGQGLQFLFEYFSETQRNKGNFPGRFSGRQFSNSRSEMNVSTLELGDSALYLCASSYSSYEQYFGPGTRLTVT.

This chain joins TRBV9 and TRBJ2-7; possible D gene TRBD1, 6 bases. The CDR3 loop spans 14 amino acids. Germline lookup yields CDR1 SGDLS and CDR2 YYNGEE. V was cut by 4 bases and J by 0 bases, with 11 bases left in between. This CDR3 reads CASSTRTDSYEQYF. CDR3 coding DNA: TGTGCCAGCAGCACGCGGACAGACTCCTACGAGCAGTACTTC.

This CDR3 is CASMTLISGRATGELFF. CDR3 nucleotide sequence: TGTGCCAGCATGACTTTGATTAGCGGGAGGGCCACCGGGGAGCTGTTTTTT. The chain employs TRBV28 and TRBJ2-2; the match to TRBD2 covers 11 bases. The CDR3 has 17 amino acids. The trim removed 7 bases at V and 4 bases at J, leaving 11 bases unmatched. Germline V gene data show CDR1 as MDHEN and CDR2 as SYDVKM. Looking up the rest from reference TRBV28 and TRBJ2-2 gives the full variable domain: DVKVTQSSRYLVKRTGEKVFLECVQDMDHENMFWYRQDPGLGLRLIYFSYDVKMKEKGDIPEGYSVSREKKERFSLILESASTNQTSMYLCASMTLISGRATGELFFGEGSRLTVL.

The chain joins TRBV28 to TRBJ1-2, with D perhaps matching TRBD1 (5 bases). From germline, CDR1 is MDHEN and CDR2 SYDVKM. This CDR3 contains 11 residues. V dropped 11 bases and J dropped 4 bases, with 11 bases sitting between them. The DNA for the CDR3 is TGTGCCGCTGGCGGGGGCTATGGCTACACCTTC. Translation gives CAAGGGYGYTF.

V is TRBV7-2 and J is TRBJ2-5; a weak D match, TRBD2 (6 bases). With 2 bases removed from V and 5 bases from J, the gap between germline ends came to 6 bases. The CDR3 totals 12 residues. Germline CDR1 is SGHTA and CDR2 is FQGNSA. CDR3 nucleotides: TGTGCCAGCAGCTTAAGCGGGGAGACCCAGTACTTC. Translation gives CASSLSGETQYF.

This sequence joins TRBV21-1 and TRBJ2-3. TRBV21-1 is an annotated pseudogene. The CDR3 has 16 residues. CDR3 sequence (DNA): TGTGCCAGCAGCATTTTCTGGAGGGGGAGGAACTATACGCAGTATTTT. It yields the protein CASSIFWRGRNYTQYF.

This CDR3 reads CASRPTGTSGINEQFF. Written as DNA, the CDR3 is TGTGCCAGCAGACCAACCGGGACTAGCGGAATCAATGAGCAGTTCTTC. The chain links TRBV28 to TRBJ2-1, with 11 nucleotides matching TRBD2. Germline lookup yields CDR1 MDHEN and CDR2 SYDVKM. This CDR3 contains 16 residues. The V segment lost 6 bases and the J segment 6 bases; nucleotides outside the gene matches: 10. The full variable domain, its missing parts supplied by reference TRBV28 and TRBJ2-1, is DVKVTQSSRYLVKRTGEKVFLECVQDMDHENMFWYRQDPGLGLRLIYFSYDVKMKEKGDIPEGYSVSREKKERFSLILESASTNQTSMYLCASRPTGTSGINEQFFGPGTRLTVL.